Listed below are T cell receptor beta chains from one sample, sequenced in a study of cytomegalovirus exposure and HLA in healthy donors. Sequenced by immunoSEQ multiplex PCR; TCRdb stores in-frame clones only, minus some. Of more than 300,000 clones listed, 80% to 90% were seen once; the top ten hold about 0.8%. Sequencing was performed on PBMCs. The receptors come from a woman in her late teens or twenties in good health and CMV-seronegative. Both conserved end residues are part of each CDR3. Fields, in order: clone size, J gene, D gene, V gene, CDR3 DNA, CDR3 protein. A D gene is named only where the DNA matches it firmly. Clone size is stated in some rows and not others, as once, few, many or a class when expanded.

abundance: once; j_gene: TRBJ1-1; d_gene: -; v_gene: TRBV28; CDR3nt: TGTGCCAGCAGTAATCAAGGGGCGGCCACAGTTGCTTTCTTT; CDR3aa: CASSNQGAATVAFF
abundance: once; j_gene: TRBJ2-7; d_gene: TRBD2; v_gene: TRBV29-1; CDR3nt: TGCAGCGCCAGGTCCGGGACTAGCGGGCCCGCCTACGAGCAGTACTTC; CDR3aa: CSARSGTSGPAYEQYF
abundance: -; j_gene: TRBJ1-1; d_gene: -; v_gene: TRBV4-1; CDR3nt: TGCGCCAGCAGCCAAGAGGGTTTGGGACAGAACACTGAAGCTTTCTTT; CDR3aa: CASSQEGLGQNTEAFF
abundance: -; j_gene: TRBJ1-5; d_gene: TRBD1; v_gene: TRBV18; CDR3nt: TGTGCCAGCTCACGCGACAGGGGTAATCAGCCCCAGCATTTT; CDR3aa: CASSRDRGNQPQHF
abundance: once; j_gene: TRBJ2-5; d_gene: -; v_gene: TRBV7-9; CDR3nt: TGTGCCAGCAGCTTCGCGGAGACCCAGTACTTC; CDR3aa: CASSFAETQYF
abundance: -; j_gene: TRBJ1-2; d_gene: -; v_gene: TRBV5-4; CDR3nt: TGTGCCAGCAGCTTGGAGACAGGAGAATCTCTTATCCTAAACTATGGCTACACCTTC; CDR3aa: CASSLETGESLILNYGYTF
abundance: -; j_gene: TRBJ1-2; d_gene: TRBD1; v_gene: TRBV7-9; CDR3nt: TGTGCCAGCAGCTCGACCCAGACAGGGGATAACTATGGCTACACCTTC; CDR3aa: CASSSTQTGDNYGYTF
abundance: -; j_gene: TRBJ2-7; d_gene: TRBD2; v_gene: TRBV6-5; CDR3nt: TGTGCCAGCAGTTACTCGGGACTAACGATCTACGAGCAGTACTTC; CDR3aa: CASSYSGLTIYEQYF
abundance: -; j_gene: TRBJ2-3; d_gene: TRBD2; v_gene: TRBV7-9; CDR3nt: TGTGCCAGCAGCTTAAAGGGGCCGGGGGGGCGGAGAGATACGCAGTATTTT; CDR3aa: CASSLKGPGGRRDTQYF
abundance: -; j_gene: TRBJ2-5; d_gene: TRBD1; v_gene: TRBV5-6; CDR3nt: TGTGCCAGCAGCATACAGGGGTACTGGGAGACCCAGTACTTC; CDR3aa: CASSIQGYWETQYF
abundance: -; j_gene: TRBJ2-7; d_gene: -; v_gene: TRBV27; CDR3nt: TGTGCCAGCAGTTTTGGAGGGACTCCATCCTACGAGCAGTACTTC; CDR3aa: CASSFGGTPSYEQYF
abundance: -; j_gene: TRBJ2-7; d_gene: -; v_gene: TRBV2; CDR3nt: TGTGCCAGCAGTGGAGTTGGGGCAGACTACGAGCAGTACTTC; CDR3aa: CASSGVGADYEQYF
abundance: -; j_gene: TRBJ1-5; d_gene: -; v_gene: TRBV7-2; CDR3nt: TGTGCCAGCAGCTTAGTCGGGGGGGCCAATCAGCCCCAGCATTTT; CDR3aa: CASSLVGGANQPQHF
abundance: -; j_gene: TRBJ1-1; d_gene: TRBD1; v_gene: TRBV7-9; CDR3nt: TGTGCCAGCAGCCCCGGTAACACAGGGGACGAGAACACTGAAGCTTTCTTT; CDR3aa: CASSPGNTGDENTEAFF
abundance: -; j_gene: TRBJ2-7; d_gene: TRBD1; v_gene: TRBV28; CDR3nt: TGTGCCAGCAGTCCGATCGGGACAGCCGCCTACGAGCAGTACTTC; CDR3aa: CASSPIGTAAYEQYF
abundance: -; j_gene: TRBJ1-2; d_gene: TRBD1; v_gene: TRBV5-1; CDR3nt: TGCGCCAGCAGCCCTGGGACAGGGGGCGCCTTAAACTATGGCTACACCTTC; CDR3aa: CASSPGTGGALNYGYTF
abundance: -; j_gene: TRBJ2-3; d_gene: TRBD2; v_gene: TRBV5-1; CDR3nt: TGCGCCAGCAGCGGTTGGCGGACTAGCGGGACAGATACGCAGTATTTT; CDR3aa: CASSGWRTSGTDTQYF
abundance: once; j_gene: TRBJ1-3; d_gene: -; v_gene: TRBV9; CDR3nt: TGTGCCAGCAGCGGGGGTTCGGACAGTCGCTCTGGAAACACCATATATTTT; CDR3aa: CASSGGSDSRSGNTIYF
abundance: -; j_gene: TRBJ2-5; d_gene: -; v_gene: TRBV29-1; CDR3nt: TGCAGCGTCATCCCCTTTACCAGGGGGGAAGAGACCCAGTACTTC; CDR3aa: CSVIPFTRGEETQYF
abundance: -; j_gene: TRBJ2-5; d_gene: -; v_gene: TRBV5-4; CDR3nt: TGTGCCAGCAGCTCCCCCGGGGGACAGACCCAGTACTTC; CDR3aa: CASSSPGGQTQYF
abundance: -; j_gene: TRBJ1-1; d_gene: -; v_gene: TRBV28; CDR3nt: TGTGCCAGCAGTTTACGACAGCCCAAGCTTTTCTTT; CDR3aa: CASSLRQPKLFF
abundance: once; j_gene: TRBJ1-3; d_gene: -; v_gene: TRBV30; CDR3nt: TGTGCCTGGAGTTCCTTGGACGGGAGCTCTGGAAACACCATATATTTT; CDR3aa: CAWSSLDGSSGNTIYF
abundance: -; j_gene: TRBJ2-2; d_gene: -; v_gene: TRBV6-5; CDR3nt: TGTGCCAGCAGTTACCAGAACACCGGGGAGCTGTTTTTT; CDR3aa: CASSYQNTGELFF
abundance: -; j_gene: TRBJ1-1; d_gene: -; v_gene: TRBV7-9; CDR3nt: TGTGCCAGCAGCCCCGGGGGAGGCAGGGACACTGAAGCTTTCTTT; CDR3aa: CASSPGGGRDTEAFF
abundance: -; j_gene: TRBJ2-3; d_gene: -; v_gene: TRBV9; CDR3nt: TGTGCCAGCAGCCCAGGGGCTGGACAGACAGATACGCAGTATTTT; CDR3aa: CASSPGAGQTDTQYF
abundance: -; j_gene: TRBJ2-1; d_gene: TRBD2; v_gene: TRBV6-1; CDR3nt: TGTGCCAGCAGTGCGCGGCTAGCGGGAGACATGCGGGAAAATGAGCAGTTCTTC; CDR3aa: CASSARLAGDMRENEQFF
abundance: -; j_gene: TRBJ1-1; d_gene: -; v_gene: TRBV15; CDR3nt: TGTGCCACCAGCAACCGGGGACGGGGGGTGCCGGCTGAAGCTTTCTTT; CDR3aa: CATSNRGRGVPAEAFF
abundance: -; j_gene: TRBJ1-1; d_gene: TRBD1; v_gene: TRBV7-8; CDR3nt: TGTGCCAGCAATGGACAGGGAATAAGCACTGAAGCTTTCTTT; CDR3aa: CASNGQGISTEAFF
abundance: -; j_gene: TRBJ2-7; d_gene: -; v_gene: TRBV28; CDR3nt: TGTGCCACGGATCTCGCGGGGAGATATAGAAACGAGCAGTACTTC; CDR3aa: CATDLAGRYRNEQYF
abundance: once; j_gene: TRBJ2-2; d_gene: -; v_gene: TRBV6-5; CDR3nt: TGTGCCAGCACTGTTACCGGAGGATTCCCCGGGGAGCTGTTTTTT; CDR3aa: CASTVTGGFPGELFF
abundance: few; j_gene: TRBJ2-5; d_gene: -; v_gene: TRBV10-1; CDR3nt: TGCGCCAGCAGTGAGTCAACCGGGGGAGAGACCCAGTACTTC; CDR3aa: CASSESTGGETQYF
abundance: -; j_gene: TRBJ2-1; d_gene: -; v_gene: TRBV5-1; CDR3nt: TGCGCCAGCAGCTTGGGGCGGGCTGTCTACAATGAGCAGTTCTTC; CDR3aa: CASSLGRAVYNEQFF
abundance: few; j_gene: TRBJ2-7; d_gene: TRBD2; v_gene: TRBV28; CDR3nt: TGTGCCAGCAGCCCGGCACACTTGACTAGCCCTTACTACGAGCAGTACTTC; CDR3aa: CASSPAHLTSPYYEQYF
abundance: -; j_gene: TRBJ2-7; d_gene: TRBD1; v_gene: TRBV10-3; CDR3nt: TGTGCCATCAGTGGGACTCCGACAGGGCCCTACGAGCAGTACTTC; CDR3aa: CAISGTPTGPYEQYF
abundance: -; j_gene: TRBJ2-1; d_gene: TRBD2; v_gene: TRBV7-2; CDR3nt: TGTGCCAGCAGCCGTGTGGCTAGCGGGATCCCTCCTTCCTACAATGAGCAGTTCTTC; CDR3aa: CASSRVASGIPPSYNEQFF
abundance: -; j_gene: TRBJ2-7; d_gene: TRBD1; v_gene: TRBV11-2; CDR3nt: TGTGCCAGCAGCCCAGGACAGGGTTACGAGCAGTACTTC; CDR3aa: CASSPGQGYEQYF
abundance: -; j_gene: TRBJ1-3; d_gene: -; v_gene: TRBV30; CDR3nt: TGTGCCTGGAGCGGGACTATCTCTGGAAACACCATATATTTT; CDR3aa: CAWSGTISGNTIYF
abundance: -; j_gene: TRBJ2-7; d_gene: TRBD2; v_gene: TRBV27; CDR3nt: TGTGCCAGCAGTCCCACGCCCCTCGGGGGGGTGGGAGACGAGCAGTACTTC; CDR3aa: CASSPTPLGGVGDEQYF
abundance: -; j_gene: TRBJ1-2; d_gene: TRBD1; v_gene: TRBV6-5; CDR3nt: TGTGCCAGCAGCCGCACAGGGGGCTATGGCTACACCTTC; CDR3aa: CASSRTGGYGYTF
abundance: few; j_gene: TRBJ1-6; d_gene: TRBD1; v_gene: TRBV2; CDR3nt: TGTGCCAGCGGCGGACAGGGGCAAATGAATTCACCCCTCCACTTT; CDR3aa: CASGGQGQMNSPLHF
abundance: once; j_gene: TRBJ1-4; d_gene: -; v_gene: TRBV28; CDR3nt: TGTGCCAGCACCTCGAGTGAAAAACTGTTTTTT; CDR3aa: CASTSSEKLFF
abundance: -; j_gene: TRBJ2-3; d_gene: -; v_gene: TRBV5-6; CDR3nt: TGTGCCAGCAACGACAGGAGCACAGATACGCAGTATTTT; CDR3aa: CASNDRSTDTQYF
abundance: -; j_gene: TRBJ1-2; d_gene: -; v_gene: TRBV18; CDR3nt: TGTGCCAGCTCACCATCAGACAGCCGAGGCTACACCTTC; CDR3aa: CASSPSDSRGYTF
abundance: -; j_gene: TRBJ2-5; d_gene: TRBD1; v_gene: TRBV29-1; CDR3nt: TGCAGCGTTGAAGGAGGGACAGGGAAAGAAGAGACCCAGTACTTC; CDR3aa: CSVEGGTGKEETQYF
abundance: once; j_gene: TRBJ1-1; d_gene: -; v_gene: TRBV13; CDR3nt: TGTGCCAGCAGCTTAGGTCCGGGGAGGAACACTGAAGCTTTCTTT; CDR3aa: CASSLGPGRNTEAFF
abundance: -; j_gene: TRBJ2-6; d_gene: -; v_gene: TRBV5-1; CDR3nt: TGCGCCAGCATGTTGGGGACAAACTCTGGGGCCAACGTCCTGACTTTC; CDR3aa: CASMLGTNSGANVLTF
abundance: -; j_gene: TRBJ1-1; d_gene: -; v_gene: TRBV2; CDR3nt: TGTGCCAGCATGGCAGTAAGAAGAGGCACTGAAGCTTTCTTT; CDR3aa: CASMAVRRGTEAFF
abundance: -; j_gene: TRBJ1-2; d_gene: -; v_gene: TRBV7-9; CDR3nt: TGTGCCACCGATTTCCGGGTCACGGCCGGCTATGGCTACACCTTC; CDR3aa: CATDFRVTAGYGYTF
abundance: -; j_gene: TRBJ1-5; d_gene: -; v_gene: TRBV6-5; CDR3nt: TGTGCCAGCAGTTACCGGGAGGGTCAGCCCCAGCATTTT; CDR3aa: CASSYREGQPQHF
abundance: -; j_gene: TRBJ2-1; d_gene: TRBD2; v_gene: TRBV27; CDR3nt: TGTGCCAGCAGTTTATCGATAGCGGGAGGGGTCAATGAGCAGTTCTTC; CDR3aa: CASSLSIAGGVNEQFF
abundance: -; j_gene: TRBJ1-2; d_gene: -; v_gene: TRBV19; CDR3nt: TGTGCCAGTAGCGCGACACCCTATGGCTACACCTTC; CDR3aa: CASSATPYGYTF
abundance: -; j_gene: TRBJ2-1; d_gene: TRBD1; v_gene: TRBV6-6; CDR3nt: TGTGCCAGCAGTTACTCACTGCAGGACAGGTACAATGAGCAGTTCTTC; CDR3aa: CASSYSLQDRYNEQFF
abundance: -; j_gene: TRBJ2-4; d_gene: TRBD2; v_gene: TRBV27; CDR3nt: TGTGCCAGCAGTCCGGAGTTCCATCCCGGGACTAGCGAGTACTTC; CDR3aa: CASSPEFHPGTSEYF
abundance: -; j_gene: TRBJ2-5; d_gene: -; v_gene: TRBV2; CDR3nt: TGTGCCAGCAGCTCCACTCGGACCCAGTACTTC; CDR3aa: CASSSTRTQYF